A selection of T cell receptor beta chains follows, all from one sample in a study of patients and donors after allogeneic stem cell transplantation. TCRdb reprocessed the RT-PCR reads via MiXCR and lists one record per CDR3 protein. Of approximately 200,000 distinct CDR3 sequences in the sample, less than 45% were seen once. The sample consisted of blood, either unsorted or a sorted T cell fraction (not recorded which). These receptors were taken from a human donor who was either an allogeneic HSCT recipient or a stem cell or donor lymphocyte infusion donor (not recorded which). It is not recorded whose cells these are; they may come from a transplant donor. Both conserved end residues are part of each CDR3. The order of the fields is V gene, D gene, CDR3 length, J gene, clone size, CDR3 DNA, CDR3 protein. The D gene is left open where the match is weak. For some rows the clone size is stated as once, few or many, or as a class when expanded; others skip it.

TRBV5-1	TRBD2	17	TRBJ2-1	few	TGCGCCAGCAGCTGGAGGGGCGCGGGAGGTTCCTACAATGAGCAGTTCTTC	CASSWRGAGGSYNEQFF
TRBV6-5	-	16	TRBJ2-7	-	TGTGCCAGCAGTTACTTGGCGGGGGCGTCGTTGTACGAGCAGTACTTC	CASSYLAGASLYEQYF
TRBV5-1	TRBD1	16	TRBJ2-7	-	TGCGCCAGCAGCTTCGGCGCACCGGGACAGGCCTACGAGCAGTACTTC	CASSFGAPGQAYEQYF
TRBV27	-	12	TRBJ2-1	few	TGTGCCAGCAGCACCTTAAGTGATGAGCAGTTCTTC	CASSTLSDEQFF
TRBV6-5	TRBD1	16	TRBJ1-4	few	TGTGCCAGCAGTTACTCGACAGGGGCGGCTAATGAAAAACTGTTTTTT	CASSYSTGAANEKLFF
TRBV29-1	-	14	TRBJ1-1	-	TGCAGCGTTGACTTGGGCCTGAGCGGCACTGAAGCTTTCTTT	CSVDLGLSGTEAFF
TRBV5-1	TRBD1	16	TRBJ2-2	few	TGCGCCAGCAGGCAGCGACAGGGAATAAACACCGGGGAGCTGTTTTTT	CASRQRQGINTGELFF
TRBV27	TRBD1	16	TRBJ1-2	-	TGTGCCAGCAGTTTTAATTATCGGACAGGGGACTATGGCTACACCTTC	CASSFNYRTGDYGYTF
TRBV20-1	TRBD1	13	TRBJ2-7	-	TGCAGTGCTACCGACAGGGGTGATTACGAGCAGTACTTC	CSATDRGDYEQYF
TRBV4-1	-	17	TRBJ1-5	-	TGCGCCAGCAGCCAAGTTTTCCGACAGCCACACAATCAGCCCCAGCATTTT	CASSQVFRQPHNQPQHF
TRBV29-1	-	14	TRBJ1-1	-	TGCAGCGTTGAAGTAGCGGGGAAGAACACTGAAGCTTTCTTT	CSVEVAGKNTEAFF
TRBV7-3	-	13	TRBJ1-1	-	TGTGCCAGCAGCCCGGGCTGGAACACTGAAGCTTTCTTT	CASSPGWNTEAFF
TRBV7-8	TRBD2	21	TRBJ2-3	-	TGTGCCAGCAGCTTACTTACGACAAGGCTAGCGGGACCCACTAGCACAGATACGCAGTATTTT	CASSLLTTRLAGPTSTDTQYF
TRBV20-1	-	13	TRBJ1-1	few	TGCAGTGCTAGAGCCGGGGCGGACACTGAAGCTTTCTTT	CSARAGADTEAFF
TRBV9	-	15	TRBJ2-7	-	TGTGCCAGCAGCTATACCTCGGACAACCCCTACGAGCAGTACTTC	CASSYTSDNPYEQYF
TRBV7-9	-	16	TRBJ2-7	few	TGTGCCAGCAGCCAACCCCGGACAGAACTCTCCTACGAGCAGTACTTC	CASSQPRTELSYEQYF
TRBV6-1	-	11	TRBJ1-2	-	TGTGCCAGCAGGGTGTCTGGCGGCTACACCTTC	CASRVSGGYTF
TRBV12-3/TRBV12-4	-	14	TRBJ2-1	few	TGTGCCAGCACCTGGGGGGCCCTGAACAATGAGCAGTTCTTC	CASTWGALNNEQFF
TRBV28	-	16	TRBJ1-5	-	TGTGCCAGCAGCCTACGAGGTAGGGGTAGCAATCAGCCCCAGCATTTT	CASSLRGRGSNQPQHF
TRBV12-3/TRBV12-4	-	14	TRBJ1-2	-	TGTGCCAGCAGCCCTCCGGTAGGGAATTATGGCTACACCTTC	CASSPPVGNYGYTF
TRBV7-9	-	13	TRBJ1-6	few	TGTGCCAGCAGACGCGGGTTACGATCACCCCTCCACTTT	CASRRGLRSPLHF
TRBV27	-	15	TRBJ1-1	-	TGTGCCAGCTCCCCCCGACCAGCGGTGAACACTGAAGCTTTCTTT	CASSPRPAVNTEAFF
TRBV7-3	-	15	TRBJ1-2	-	TGTGCCAGCAGCCCGTCGGACAAAATGGACTATGGCTACACCTTC	CASSPSDKMDYGYTF
TRBV12-3/TRBV12-4	TRBD1	16	TRBJ1-5	many	TGTGCCAGCAGTTTCGACAGGGCAAATAGCAATCAGCCCCAGCATTTT	CASSFDRANSNQPQHF
TRBV6-2/TRBV6-3	-	13	TRBJ2-2	-	TGTGCCAGCAGTTCCCCTGTCTCCGGGGAGCTGTTTTTT	CASSSPVSGELFF
TRBV11-2	-	13	TRBJ2-1	-	TGTGCCAGCAGCGCGAGTTCGACGGTTGAGCAGTTCTTC	CASSASSTVEQFF
TRBV20-1	-	17	TRBJ1-1	-	TGCAGTGTTAGAGGGGGGGACGAGTACAAAATGAACACTGAAGCTTTCTTT	CSVRGGDEYKMNTEAFF
TRBV7-2	-	18	TRBJ1-3	-	TGTGCCAGCAGCTCCTATTTTACAGGGCCCGGCGGAAGAAACACCATATATTTT	CASSSYFTGPGGRNTIYF
TRBV12-3/TRBV12-4	-	13	TRBJ1-2	-	TGTGCCAGCGCCACCTGGGGGGTATGGGACTACACCTTC	CASATWGVWDYTF
TRBV7-2	-	15	TRBJ2-3	few	TGTGCCAGCAGCCCATCGGGAACTGGCACAGATACGCAGTATTTT	CASSPSGTGTDTQYF
TRBV5-6	-	13	TRBJ2-7	-	TGTGCCAGCAGCTTGGTTGGATCCTACGAGCAGTACTTC	CASSLVGSYEQYF
TRBV7-3	TRBD2	15	TRBJ2-3	-	TGTGCCAGTACACTAGCGGGAGGGCCTACAGATACGCAGTATTTT	CASTLAGGPTDTQYF
TRBV4-2	-	13	TRBJ2-7	-	TGTGCCAGCAGCCAAGATCGGCTCTGGGAGCAGTACTTC	CASSQDRLWEQYF
TRBV27	-	15	TRBJ1-2	few	TGTGCCAGCAGGCGCGCAGGGAGGAGGAACTATGGCTACACCTTC	CASRRAGRRNYGYTF
TRBV7-9	-	14	TRBJ1-2	once	TGTGCCAGCAGCTTACAGGGCCCCCCCTATGGCTACACCTTC	CASSLQGPPYGYTF
TRBV2	TRBD1	14	TRBJ1-1	many	TGTGCCAGCAGCCGGGACAGCCTGAACACTGAAGCTTTCTTT	CASSRDSLNTEAFF
TRBV25-1	-	13	TRBJ2-1	-	TGTGCCAGCAGTGCCGGACAAGTTAGTGAGCAGTTCTTC	CASSAGQVSEQFF
TRBV7-2	-	15	TRBJ2-3	-	TGTGCCAGCAGCTTAGTTGGAGGGAGCGCAGATACGCAGTATTTT	CASSLVGGSADTQYF
TRBV27	-	16	TRBJ2-2	-	TGTGCCAGCAGTGCCACCAGCGGGCTTGACACCGGGGAGCTGTTTTTT	CASSATSGLDTGELFF
TRBV7-2	-	16	TRBJ2-4	few	TGTGCCAGCAGCCTAGTACGCCTAGCTACCAAAAACATTCAGTACTTC	CASSLVRLATKNIQYF
TRBV7-9	-	13	TRBJ1-1	few	TGTGCCAGCAGGCCGGGAAGCTTACCTGAAGCTTTCTTT	CASRPGSLPEAFF
TRBV28	TRBD1	13	TRBJ1-6	-	TGTGCCAGCAGTGGGACAGGGGCTTCACCCCTCCACTTT	CASSGTGASPLHF
TRBV5-6	TRBD2	13	TRBJ2-7	-	TGTGCCAGCAGCTCCGGACTAGCGGATTTCCAGTACTTC	CASSSGLADFQYF
TRBV14	-	11	TRBJ2-7	-	TGTGCCAGCAGCCAAGTCAGACAGCAGTACTTC	CASSQVRQQYF
TRBV4-2	-	14	TRBJ2-5	-	TGTGCCAGCAGCCAAGAGCACTCCCAAGAGACCCAGTACTTC	CASSQEHSQETQYF
TRBV5-5	-	14	TRBJ2-3	-	TGTGCCAGCAGCTTGGGGGAGTTCACAGATACGCAGTATTTT	CASSLGEFTDTQYF
TRBV29-1	-	16	TRBJ2-1	-	TGCAGCGTTGAGGGGACTGACGGAAGCTCCTACAATGAGCAGTTCTTC	CSVEGTDGSSYNEQFF
TRBV30	-	12	TRBJ2-5	-	TGTGCCTGGAGTCCCGAGGGAGAGACCCAGTACTTC	CAWSPEGETQYF
TRBV4-2	-	13	TRBJ2-7	-	TGTGCCAGCAGCACGGCTAAGCAATACGAGCAGTACTTC	CASSTAKQYEQYF
TRBV7-9	-	13	TRBJ2-3	-	TGTGCCAGCAGCGGTCAAGGGACGGATACGCAGTATTTT	CASSGQGTDTQYF
TRBV7-7	TRBD2	16	TRBJ2-3	-	TGTGCCAGCAGCTTAACTAGCGGGAGGTCCTCAGATACGCAGTATTTT	CASSLTSGRSSDTQYF
TRBV6-6	-	11	TRBJ2-7	-	TGTGCCAGCACCGACAGCTACGAGCAGTACTTC	CASTDSYEQYF
TRBV4-3	TRBD2	16	TRBJ2-7	-	TGCGCCAGCAGCCCAGCTATAGCGGGTGGGACCTACGAGCAGTACTTC	CASSPAIAGGTYEQYF
TRBV24-1	-	14	TRBJ2-2	-	TGTGCCACCAGTGATCCGGCTATTGCGGGCGAGCTGTTTTTT	CATSDPAIAGELFF
TRBV5-1	-	14	TRBJ2-6	-	TGCGCCAGCACCAGATTCTCTGGGGCCAACGTCCTGACTTTC	CASTRFSGANVLTF
TRBV12-3/TRBV12-4	-	17	TRBJ2-2	-	TGTGCCAGCAGTTTAGGAGGTCCGGCCTTCGACACCGGGGAGCTGTTTTTT	CASSLGGPAFDTGELFF
TRBV4-3	-	16	TRBJ1-4	-	TGCGCCAGCAGCCAAGATGGGGGGGTTTCTAATGAAAAACTGTTTTTT	CASSQDGGVSNEKLFF
TRBV27	-	16	TRBJ1-2	-	TGTGCCAGCAGTTTTTCGTCGCGAGGGGCCAACTATGGCTACACCTTC	CASSFSSRGANYGYTF
TRBV13	TRBD1	14	TRBJ2-3	-	TGTGCCAGCAGCTTAAGGGGGACAGCAGATACGCAGTATTTT	CASSLRGTADTQYF
TRBV15	TRBD2	13	TRBJ2-7	once	TGTGCCACCTGCCGGGGGGGCAACTACGAGCAGTACTTC	CATCRGGNYEQYF